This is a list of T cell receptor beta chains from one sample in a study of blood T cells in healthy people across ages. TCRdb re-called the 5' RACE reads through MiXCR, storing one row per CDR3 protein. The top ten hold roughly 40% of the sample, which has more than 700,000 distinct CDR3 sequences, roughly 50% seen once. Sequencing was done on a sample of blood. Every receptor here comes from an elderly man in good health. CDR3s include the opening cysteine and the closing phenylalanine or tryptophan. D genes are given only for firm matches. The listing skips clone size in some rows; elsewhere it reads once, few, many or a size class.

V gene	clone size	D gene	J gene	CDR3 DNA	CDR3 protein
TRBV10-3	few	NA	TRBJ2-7	TGTGCCATCAGTGAGTCCCACGGCCCCTACGAGCAGTACTTC	CAISESHGPYEQYF
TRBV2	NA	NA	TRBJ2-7	TGTGCCAGCAGTGAACTGGGGTTCTACGAGCAGTACTTC	CASSELGFYEQYF
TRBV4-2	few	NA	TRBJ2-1	TGTGCCAGCAGCCACGGCTTACGAGGGAGCTCCTACAATGAGCAGTTCTTC	CASSHGLRGSSYNEQFF
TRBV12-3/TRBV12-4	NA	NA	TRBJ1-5	TGTGCCAGCACTGACAAACGACAGCCCCAGCATTTT	CASTDKRQPQHF
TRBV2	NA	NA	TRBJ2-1	TGTGCCAGCAGTCGGGACACCTATAACGATGAGCAGTTCTTC	CASSRDTYNDEQFF
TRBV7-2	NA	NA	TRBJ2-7	TGTGCCAGCAGCTTCTACGACTTGTTTGAGCAGTACTTC	CASSFYDLFEQYF
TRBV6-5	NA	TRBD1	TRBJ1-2	TGTGCCAGCAGATTACAGGGGTCGGCGTATGGCTACACCTTC	CASRLQGSAYGYTF
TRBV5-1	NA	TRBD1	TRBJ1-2	TGCGCCAGCAGATGGAGACAGGGGGACGGCTACACCTTC	CASRWRQGDGYTF
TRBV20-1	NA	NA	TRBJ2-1	TGCAGTGCTAGTGAGCGGAGGGATTACAATGAGCAGTTCTTC	CSASERRDYNEQFF
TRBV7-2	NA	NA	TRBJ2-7	TGTGCCAGCAGCTTAGACAGGATGGGGCCTCGCGAGCAGTACTTC	CASSLDRMGPREQYF
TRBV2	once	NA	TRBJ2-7	TGTGCCTTAGGGCTACGGCGGCAATCCTACGAGCAGTACTTC	CALGLRRQSYEQYF
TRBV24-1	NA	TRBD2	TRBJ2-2	TGTGCCACCAGCGCGACTAGCGGAAACACCGGGGAGCTGTTTTTT	CATSATSGNTGELFF
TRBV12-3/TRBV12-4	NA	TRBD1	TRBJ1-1	TGTGCCAGCAGTCCAATAGGACAGGAGAACACTGAAGCTTTCTTT	CASSPIGQENTEAFF
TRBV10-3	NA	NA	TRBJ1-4	TGTGCCATCAGTGCTGGCAGGGTGGGTGAAAAACTGTTTTTT	CAISAGRVGEKLFF
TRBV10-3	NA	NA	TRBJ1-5	TGTGCCATCAGAGGGTCAGGGGAACAGCCCCAGCATTTT	CAIRGSGEQPQHF
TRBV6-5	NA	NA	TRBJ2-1	TGTGCCAGCACCCGACGGGGGATAAATGAGCAGTTCTTC	CASTRRGINEQFF
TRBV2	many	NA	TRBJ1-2	TGTGCCAGCAGTGAAACGTCTAACTATGGCTACACCTTC	CASSETSNYGYTF
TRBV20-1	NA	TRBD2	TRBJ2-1	TGCAGTGCTAGAGCGGTGACTGGGGGGGGGTACAATGAGCAGTTCTTC	CSARAVTGGGYNEQFF
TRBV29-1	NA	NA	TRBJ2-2	TGCAGCGTTGCAGGGCCCACGGGTAGGACCGGGGAGCTGTTTTTT	CSVAGPTGRTGELFF
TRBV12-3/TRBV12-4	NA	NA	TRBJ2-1	TGTGCCAGCAGTTACCAACCTCGGGGTGAGCAGTTCTTC	CASSYQPRGEQFF
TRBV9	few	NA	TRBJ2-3	TGTGCCAGCAGCGTTGCCCCGGGGGGCACAGATACGCAGTATTTT	CASSVAPGGTDTQYF
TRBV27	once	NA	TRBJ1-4	TGTGCCAGCAGTTCCCGAGGGAGGAGAGATGAAAAACTGTTTTTT	CASSSRGRRDEKLFF
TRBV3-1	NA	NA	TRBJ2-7	TGTGCCAGCAGCCTTCTACAGAGCTACGAGCAGTACTTC	CASSLLQSYEQYF
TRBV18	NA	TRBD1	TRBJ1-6	TGTGCCAGCTCACCAAAGGGGGCCACCTATAATTCACCCCTCCACTTT	CASSPKGATYNSPLHF
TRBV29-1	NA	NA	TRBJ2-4	TGCAGCGGTGAAAGGGCAGGGGAGCAGTACTTC	CSGERAGEQYF
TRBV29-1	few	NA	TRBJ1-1	TGCAGCGTCCCTGGGGGGGGCGGTCCGAACACTGAAGCTTTCTTT	CSVPGGGGPNTEAFF
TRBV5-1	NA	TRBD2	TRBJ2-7	TGCGCCAGCAGTTGGAACGAGCTAGCGGAAAGCTACGAGCAGTACTTC	CASSWNELAESYEQYF
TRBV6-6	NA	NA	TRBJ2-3	TGTGCCAGCAGACCCCCCGGGACCTCTCAATACGCGTATTTT	CASRPPGTSQYAYF
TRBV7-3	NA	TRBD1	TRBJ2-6	TGTGCCAGCAGCTTACAGGGGGCTAATGGGGCCAACGTCCTGACTTTC	CASSLQGANGANVLTF
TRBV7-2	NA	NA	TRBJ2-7	TGTGCCAGCAGCTTAGTCAATACGGGTGAGCAGTACTTC	CASSLVNTGEQYF
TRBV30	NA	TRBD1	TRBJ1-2	TGTGCCTGGGGGACAGGCTATGGCTACACCTTC	CAWGTGYGYTF
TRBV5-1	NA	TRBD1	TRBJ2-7	TGCGCCAGCAGCTGGAACCAGGGGGCTTACGAGCAGTACTTC	CASSWNQGAYEQYF
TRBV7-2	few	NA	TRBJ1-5	TGTGCCAGCAGCTTGTACGGGGCCCATCAGCCCCAGCATTTT	CASSLYGAHQPQHF
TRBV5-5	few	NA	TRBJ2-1	TGTGCCAGCAGCTCGACAGGGAGGGGGCAGTTCTTC	CASSSTGRGQFF
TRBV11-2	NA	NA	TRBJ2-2	TGTGCCAGCAGCTTAGCCAGGGCGTTTGGTACCGGGGAGCTGTTTTTT	CASSLARAFGTGELFF
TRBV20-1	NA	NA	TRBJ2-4	TGCAGTGCTCCCCTCCCGGGCGGCAAAAACATTCAGTACTTC	CSAPLPGGKNIQYF
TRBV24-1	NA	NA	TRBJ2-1	TGTGCCACCAGTGACCGTACACAGGGTTCCTACTACAATGAGCAGTTCTTC	CATSDRTQGSYYNEQFF
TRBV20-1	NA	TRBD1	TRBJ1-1	TGCAGTGCTCCCCAGACAGGGGGCGATTCTGAAGCTTTCTTT	CSAPQTGGDSEAFF
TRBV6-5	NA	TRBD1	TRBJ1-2	TGTGCCAGCAGAGACAGGGTTGGCTATGGCTACACCTTC	CASRDRVGYGYTF
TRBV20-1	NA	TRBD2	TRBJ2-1	TGCAGTGCTAGCGGAGGCGGGGGTCGACTAGCGGGAAACAATGAGCAGTTCTTC	CSASGGGGRLAGNNEQFF
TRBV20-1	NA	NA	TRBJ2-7	TGCAGTGCTAGCGTCACAGGGCGCGAGCAGTACTTC	CSASVTGREQYF
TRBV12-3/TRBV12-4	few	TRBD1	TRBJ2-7	TGTGCCAGCAGTTTCGAACAGGGGTGGTACGAGCAGTACTTC	CASSFEQGWYEQYF
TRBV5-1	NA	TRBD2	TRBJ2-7	TGCGCCAGCAGCTGGACTAGCGGGAGGGCCGACGAGCAGTACTTC	CASSWTSGRADEQYF
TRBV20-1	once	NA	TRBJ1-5	TGCAGTGCCCCCGGGGTCAGAGGGAGCAATCAGCCCCAGCATTTT	CSAPGVRGSNQPQHF
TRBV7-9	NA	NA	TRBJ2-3	TGTGCCAGCAGCCATAGGACAGATACGCAGTATTTT	CASSHRTDTQYF
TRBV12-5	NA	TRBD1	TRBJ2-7	TGTGCTAGTGGTTGGGGGACAGGGTACGAGCAGTACTTC	CASGWGTGYEQYF
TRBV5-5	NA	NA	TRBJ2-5	TGTGCCAGCAGCACAGCAGGGACGGTACAAGAGACCCAGTACTTC	CASSTAGTVQETQYF
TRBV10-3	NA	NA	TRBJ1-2	TGTGCCATCAAAGACAGGCTGAACTATGGCTACACCTTC	CAIKDRLNYGYTF
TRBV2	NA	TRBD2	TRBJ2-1	TGTGCCAGCACCAAGAGGACTAGCGGGAGTAATGAGCAGTTCTTC	CASTKRTSGSNEQFF
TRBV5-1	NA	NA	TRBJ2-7	TGCGCCAGCAGGGCGGGACCCCTCATAGCTGAGCAGTACTTC	CASRAGPLIAEQYF
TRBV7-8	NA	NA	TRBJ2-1	TGTGCCAGCAGCTTATTACCATTTGGGAGAGGGCGTTCGGATGAGCAGTTCTTC	CASSLLPFGRGRSDEQFF
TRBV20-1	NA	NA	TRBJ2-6	TGCAGTGCTAGCGGATTCTCTGGGGCCAACGTCCTGACTTTC	CSASGFSGANVLTF
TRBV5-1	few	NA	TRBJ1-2	TGCGCCAGCAGCCTGGGCCAGGGGACTCCCTATGGCTACACCTTC	CASSLGQGTPYGYTF